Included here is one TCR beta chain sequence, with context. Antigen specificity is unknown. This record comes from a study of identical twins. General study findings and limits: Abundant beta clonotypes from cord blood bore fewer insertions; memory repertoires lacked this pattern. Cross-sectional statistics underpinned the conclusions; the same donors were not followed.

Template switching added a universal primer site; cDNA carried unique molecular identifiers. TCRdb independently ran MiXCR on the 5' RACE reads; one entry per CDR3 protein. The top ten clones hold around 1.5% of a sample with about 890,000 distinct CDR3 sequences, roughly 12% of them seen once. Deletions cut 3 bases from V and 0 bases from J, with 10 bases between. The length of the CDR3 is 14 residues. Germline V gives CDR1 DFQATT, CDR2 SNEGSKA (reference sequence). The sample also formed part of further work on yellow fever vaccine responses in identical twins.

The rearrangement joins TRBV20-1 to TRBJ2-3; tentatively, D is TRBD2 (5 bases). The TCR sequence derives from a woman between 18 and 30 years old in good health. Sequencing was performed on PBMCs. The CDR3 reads CSASVGDSTDTQYF. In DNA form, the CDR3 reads TGCAGTGCTAGCGTCGGGGATAGCACAGATACGCAGTATTTT.